The clone carrying this T cell receptor (beta chain) was seen ten or more times. The antigen is not known. The source of the sample is a study of regulatory T cells in long-lasting Graves disease. Study-wide results and limits: Small numbers of samples may have cut accuracy. Persistent Graves' patients showed less TCR diversity than newly diagnosed patients showed. Favoring TRBV28, TRBJ1-2 and TRBJ2-5 was a feature seen in persistent disease.

Described time point: persistent/refractory GD, antithyroid drugs over 5 years with positive TRAb. RNA extracted from PBMCs served as the sequencing template. By American Thyroid Association guidelines, Graves' disease was diagnosed in the cohort. Assembly of TCR beta libraries relied on iRepertoire HTBI primers together with Arm-PCR of CDR3 regions. MiXCR, run by TCRdb on the multiplex PCR reads, gives a single entry per CDR3 protein. The data show almost 350,000 distinct CDR3 sequences, with around 20% seen just once and 25% to 35% held by the top ten. The V gene end was trimmed by 5 bases and the J gene end by 12 bases; junction bases not matched to a gene: 20. The CDR3 is made up of 16 amino acids. Germline lookup yields CDR1 MNHEY and CDR2 SVGEGT.

The receptor was derived from a female donor with Graves disease. The chain recombines TRBV6-2 or TRBV6-3 with TRBJ2-7; 9 nucleotides align to TRBD2. Sequences were derived from peripheral blood mononuclear cells (PBMCs), sampled when the disease was refractory, from a patient treated with antithyroid drugs. The CDR3 here is CASSESPAGGMFPLYF. CDR3 bases: TGTGCCAGCAGTGAATCCCCAGCGGGAGGAATGTTCCCCCTGTACTTC.